These 2 T cell receptor beta chains originate from one sample sequenced in a study of a mutant IDH1 vaccine in newly diagnosed glioma. The antigens of these receptors remain unknown. Noted time point: week 23, last vaccination. A 20-mer mutant IDH1 peptide at 300 ug was injected subcutaneously with topical imiquimod. Clones were read by immunoSEQ multiplex PCR, and TCRdb kept only the in-frame ones, dropping some. The data contain around 56,000 clones, roughly three quarters of them seen just once; the ten biggest clones take up 6.5% to 9.5%. The starting material was PBMCs, obtained from a glioma patient whose treatment included an IDH1 peptide vaccine. These TCRs come from a woman between 35 and 50 years old with glioma. Some clones in this sample may be carry-over from other donors' samples.

The chain is built from TRBV5-1 and TRBJ2-4, with D maybe TRBD1 (6 bases). V was clipped by 0 bases and J by 3 bases, with 13 bases between them. The CDR3 covers 16 residues. CDR1 and CDR2 from the germline V gene are SGHRS and YFSETQ. CDR3 DNA sequence: TGCGCCAGCAGCTTGGACAGGGTTTGGGGCAAAAACATTCAGTACTTC. This encodes CASSLDRVWGKNIQYF.

This clone was recorded only once. The V and J genes are TRBV30 and TRBJ1-3, with unresolved D. Trimming left V 5 bases short and J 0 bases short, with 8 bases between. The CDR3 covers 13 residues. CDR1 and CDR2 from the germline V gene are GTSNPN and SVGIG (reference sequence). Here the CDR3 DNA reads TGTGCCTGGGCCAGGAGCTCTGGAAACACCATATATTTT. It is translated as CAWARSSGNTIYF. The whole variable domain, remainder taken from reference TRBV30 and TRBJ1-3, is SQTIHQWPATLVQPVGSPLSLECTVEGTSNPNLYWYRQAAGRGLQLLFYSVGIGQISSEVPQNLSASRPQDRQFILSSKKLLLSDSGFYLCAWARSSGNTIYFGEGSWLTVV.